This T cell receptor beta chain was sequenced during a study of blood T cell repertoires in COVID-19. Looking at the study overall: Sample material is recorded as cDNA or gDNA derived from T cells, B-cell-depleted T cells, or PBMCs.

This table comes from immunoSEQ multiplex PCR, and its TCRdb copy is limited to in-frame clones, with some not included. The data hold 500,000 or so clones, with around 87% observed a single time. The CDR3 loop spans 15 amino acids. CDR1 is MGHRA, CDR2 YSYEKL, per germline. The J segment lost 5 bases and the V segment lost 1 base, leaving 7 bases of the junction unmatched. Participants had their cohort set by participant-reported clinical history. The TCR was taken from a woman younger than 30 who had recovered from COVID-19. This sequence joins TRBV4-1 and TRBJ2-7; TRBD2 agrees at 8 bases. Sample: PBMCs or T cells enriched from blood (not recorded which). The CDR3 DNA reads as TGCGCCAGCAGCCAAGGTGCGGGGGGTGGCGACGAGCAGTACTTC. Translating it yields CASSQGAGGGDEQYF.